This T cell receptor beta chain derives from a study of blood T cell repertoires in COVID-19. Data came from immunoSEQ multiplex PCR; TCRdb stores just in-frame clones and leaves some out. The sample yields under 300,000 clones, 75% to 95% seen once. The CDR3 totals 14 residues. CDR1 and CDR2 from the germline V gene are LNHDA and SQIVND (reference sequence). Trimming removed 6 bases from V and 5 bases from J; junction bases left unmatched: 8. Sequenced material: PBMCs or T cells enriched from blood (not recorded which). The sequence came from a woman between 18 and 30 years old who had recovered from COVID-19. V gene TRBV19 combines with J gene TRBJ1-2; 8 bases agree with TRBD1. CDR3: CASSLGQGLYGYTF. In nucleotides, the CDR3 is TGTGCCAGTAGCCTCGGACAGGGCCTTTATGGCTACACCTTC.